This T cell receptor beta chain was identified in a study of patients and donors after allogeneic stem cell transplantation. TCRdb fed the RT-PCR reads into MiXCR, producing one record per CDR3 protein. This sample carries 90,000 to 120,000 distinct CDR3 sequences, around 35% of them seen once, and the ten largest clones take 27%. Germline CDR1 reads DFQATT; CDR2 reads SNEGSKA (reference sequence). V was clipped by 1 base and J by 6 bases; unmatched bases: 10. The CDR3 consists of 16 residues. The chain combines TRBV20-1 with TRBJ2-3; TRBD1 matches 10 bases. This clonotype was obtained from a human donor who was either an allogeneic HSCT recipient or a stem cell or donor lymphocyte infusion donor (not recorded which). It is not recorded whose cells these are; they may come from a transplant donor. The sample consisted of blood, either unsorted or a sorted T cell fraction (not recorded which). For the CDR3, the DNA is TGCAGTGCTAGAGCCCCGGGACAGGGGATTTTTGATACGCAGTATTTT. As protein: CSARAPGQGIFDTQYF.